These 2 T cell receptor beta chains came from one sample sequenced in a study of shared clonotypes between healthy human individuals (TCRdb year 2020). The library was generated by the immunoSEQ multiplex PCR assay. TCRdb holds this immuneACCESS table with in-frame rearrangements only. Some clones are missing; in checked studies, unresolved V genes explain under half, and the rest has no known cause. The table for this sample lists roughly 2.1 million clones; 85% to 95% of them were counted only once. The ten largest clones take up roughly 1.7% of the sample. CD8 naive samples were obtained by positive selection for CCR7 among CD45RO-negative cells, yielding a CD45RA+CCR7+ population from which TemRA cells were excluded. Sequencing was performed on naive CD8+ T cells from PBMCs. According to the study, the label for this sample's cell subset or site signals: CD45RA+CCR7+. These receptors all stem from a man aged 18-30 years in good health. Some clones in this sample may be carry-over from other donors' samples.

CDR3 protein: CASSLYSGSSYEQYF. CDR3 DNA sequence: TGTGCCAGCAGCTTATATAGCGGGAGCTCCTACGAGCAGTACTTC. The chain is built from TRBV7-3 and TRBJ2-7, with 9 positions matching TRBD2. Per germline, CDR1 SGHTA and CDR2 FQGTGA. The V segment lost 2 bases and the J segment 0 bases; nucleotides outside the gene matches: 2. The CDR3 consists of 15 residues.

The chain is built from TRBV10-3 and TRBJ1-2; 7 bases map to TRBD1. The V gene end was trimmed by 3 bases and the J gene end by 0 bases; junction bases not matched to a gene: 7. This CDR3 spans 16 amino acids. Germline loops: CDR1 ENHRY, CDR2 SYGVKD. The CDR3 is CAISDFAGTANYGYTF. As DNA, the CDR3 is TGTGCCATCAGTGACTTCGCCGGGACAGCTAACTATGGCTACACCTTC.